This T cell receptor (beta chain) was sequenced for a study of type 1 regulatory T cells. In the case of this clonotype: Its specificity is unknown.

TCRdb recomputed calls from the reads with MiXCR, one row per CDR3 protein. Among tens of thousands of distinct CDR3 sequences listed, around 70% were seen once. The germline gives CDR1 KGHSH, CDR2 LQKENI. The junction had 5 bases not matched to a gene; V was cut back by 5 bases and J by 3 bases. The length of the CDR3 is 15 residues. The rearrangement uses TRBV18 and TRBJ2-5; TRBD2 aligns across 11 bases. The sequence derives from a human donor in good health. Sample: cultured T cells, either the whole culture or a sorted T cell fraction (not recorded which). Subset reported: Tr1-enriched cell product generated in vitro against host alloantigens. The CDR3 region has the DNA TGTGCCAGCTCAAGACTAGCGGGGTCCAAAGAGACCCAGTACTTC. Amino acid sequence: CASSRLAGSKETQYF.